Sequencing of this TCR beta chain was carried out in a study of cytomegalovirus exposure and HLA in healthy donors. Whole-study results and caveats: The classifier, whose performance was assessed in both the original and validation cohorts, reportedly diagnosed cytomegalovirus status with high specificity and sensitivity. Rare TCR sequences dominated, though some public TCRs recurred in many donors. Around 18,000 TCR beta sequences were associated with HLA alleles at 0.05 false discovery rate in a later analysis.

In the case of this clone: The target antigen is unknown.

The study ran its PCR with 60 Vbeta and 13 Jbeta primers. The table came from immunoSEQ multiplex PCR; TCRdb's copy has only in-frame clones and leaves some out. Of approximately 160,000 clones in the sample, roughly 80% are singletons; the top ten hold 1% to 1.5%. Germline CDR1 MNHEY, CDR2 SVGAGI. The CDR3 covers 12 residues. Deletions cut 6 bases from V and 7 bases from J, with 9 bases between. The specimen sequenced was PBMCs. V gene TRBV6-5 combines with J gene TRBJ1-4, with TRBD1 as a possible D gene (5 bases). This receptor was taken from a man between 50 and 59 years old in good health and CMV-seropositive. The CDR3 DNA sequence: TGTGCCAGCAGGACAGACCGTGAAAAACTGTTTTTT. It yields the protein CASRTDREKLFF.